This is a list of T cell receptor beta chains from one sample in a study of CD8+ T cells in alopecia areata. Only in-frame clones appear in the TCRdb table, and some are missing; sequencing was by immunoSEQ multiplex PCR. Of a few hundred thousand clones listed, 40% to 45% were seen once; the top ten hold about 2.4%. Sequenced material: CD4+ T cells sorted from blood, taken around week 36, from a patient treated with tofacitinib. These receptors were taken from a human donor with alopecia areata. CDR3s include the opening cysteine and the closing phenylalanine or tryptophan. Fields, in order: J gene, V gene, D gene, clone size, CDR3 protein, CDR3 DNA. The D gene is left open where the match is weak. Clone size appears in some rows only: once, few, many, or a class for an expanded clone.

>TRBJ2-1|TRBV29-1|-|-
CSVEDLGMRGGEQFF
TGCAGCGTTGAAGATCTTGGCATGAGGGGGGGTGAGCAGTTCTTC
>TRBJ2-5|TRBV5-1|-|-
CASSLGQVQETQYF
TGCGCCAGCAGCTTGGGACAGGTACAAGAGACCCAGTACTTC
>TRBJ1-2|TRBV30|TRBD1|-
CAWSVQRGRNGYTF
TGTGCCTGGAGTGTACAGAGGGGGCGGAATGGCTACACCTTC
>TRBJ2-1|TRBV7-8|TRBD2|once
CASSPRLANEQFF
TGTGCCAGCAGCCCGAGACTAGCCAATGAGCAGTTCTTC
>TRBJ2-1|TRBV25-1|-|few
CASSVLVMSSYNEQFF
TGTGCCAGCAGTGTTTTGGTTATGAGCTCCTACAATGAGCAGTTCTTC
>TRBJ1-1|TRBV30|-|few
CAWRPQTTVGEAFF
TGTGCCTGGAGACCTCAAACGACAGTGGGTGAAGCTTTCTTT
>TRBJ2-1|TRBV11-3|TRBD2|-
CASSLASGRSSYNEQFF
TGTGCCAGCAGCTTAGCTAGCGGACGTAGCTCCTACAATGAGCAGTTCTTC
>TRBJ1-1|TRBV29-1|-|-
CSAPTAGTEAFF
TGCAGCGCCCCGACGGCCGGCACTGAAGCTTTCTTT
>TRBJ1-1|TRBV5-4|TRBD1|few
CASSLTGEDTEAFF
TGTGCCAGCAGCTTGACAGGGGAGGACACTGAAGCTTTCTTT
>TRBJ2-5|TRBV29-1|-|few
CSGHGGKETQYF
TGCAGCGGTCATGGGGGGAAAGAGACCCAGTACTTC
>TRBJ1-2|TRBV7-9|-|-
CASSLADQDGYTF
TGTGCCAGCAGCTTAGCGGACCAAGATGGCTACACCTTC
>TRBJ1-2|TRBV6-5|-|-
CASTGYDYGYTF
TGTGCCAGCACGGGGTATGACTATGGCTACACCTTC